The 17 T cell receptor beta chains given below trace back to one sample, sequenced in a study of breast tumors, draining lymph nodes, adjacent tissues. Samples came from axillary lymph nodes draining the breast cancer. Each CDR3 protein is one row after TCRdb ran MiXCR on the multiplex PCR reads. The repertoire holds about 89,000 distinct CDR3 sequences, approximately 30% seen once, with around 8.1% in the top ten. The sequenced sample consisted of axillary lymph node tissue. These receptors were obtained from a female donor with breast cancer. Some clones in this sample may be carry-over from other donors' samples.

The sample holds many counts of this clonotype. The rearrangement links TRBV29-1 to TRBJ2-6; tentatively, D is TRBD1 (6 bases). Per germline, CDR1 SQVTM and CDR2 ANQGSEA. CDR3 length: 14 residues. The V and J ends lost 7 bases and 3 bases respectively, with 13 bases between them. The CDR3 sequence: CSALQGFGANVLTF. CDR3 nucleotides: TGCAGCGCACTACAGGGCTTTGGGGCCAACGTCCTGACTTTC.

This chain links TRBV4-3 with TRBJ2-7; possibly TRBD2 for D (6 bases). The CDR3 covers 15 residues. V was shortened by 0 bases and J by 3 bases, with 12 bases between the two germline ends. Germline V lookup: CDR1 LGHNA, CDR2 YSLEER. The CDR3 reads CASSQDWEEHYEQYF. The CDR3 nucleotides are TGCGCCAGCAGCCAAGACTGGGAGGAACACTACGAGCAGTACTTC.

A word on this clonotype: This may be a read error: a much more frequent sequence differs by one nucleotide. The rearrangement joins TRBV6-2 or TRBV6-3 to TRBJ2-2, with TRBD2 matching over 9 bases. This CDR3 region has 16 residues. The germline V gene has CDR1 MNHEY and CDR2 SVGEGT. CDR3 amino acids: CATTGGVSGSPGEPFF. CDR3 in DNA: TGTGCCACCACAGGAGGAGTTAGCGGGAGCCCCGGGGAGCCGTTTTTT.

This clonotype was counted many times. This chain connects TRBV6-4 to TRBJ2-7; no clear D gene. Trimming removed 5 bases from V and 4 bases from J, with 12 bases in between. Germline CDR1 is MRHNA and CDR2 is SNTAGT. The CDR3 totals 13 residues. Here the CDR3 reads CASSHRRRYEQYF. The CDR3 DNA reads as TGTGCCAGCAGTCACCGTCGACGGTACGAGCAGTACTTC.

This clonotype was found many times. This chain uses TRBV2 with TRBJ1-6; tentatively, D is TRBD1 (6 bases). Germline V lookup: CDR1 SNHLY, CDR2 FYNNEI. The germline V and J ends were trimmed by 8 bases and 8 bases, with 13 bases remaining between them. The CDR3 is 13 residues long. This CDR3 reads CASGGQDHSPLHF. The CDR3 DNA sequence: TGTGCCAGCGGGGGGCAGGACCATTCACCCCTCCACTTT.

This clonotype was detected ten times or more. The chain links TRBV3-1 to TRBJ1-2, with a tentative D call TRBD1 (5 bases). This CDR3 is built from 15 residues. Germline V gives CDR1 LGHDT, CDR2 YNNKEL (reference sequence). With 4 bases removed from V and 6 bases from J, the gap between germline ends came to 18 bases. The CDR3 region is CASSPCTGEHHGYTF. The CDR3 DNA is TGTGCCAGCAGCCCTTGTACAGGAGAGCATCATGGCTACACCTTC.

CDR3 nucleotide sequence: TGCGCCCAAACAGACCACGGGACAGATCTCGCTGGAGGGGGGGAGCAGTACTTC. Its translation is CAQTDHGTDLAGGGEQYF. V usage is TRBV20-1 and J usage is TRBJ2-7; D might be TRBD1 (7 bases). CDR3 length: 18 residues. From germline, CDR1 is DFQATT and CDR2 SNEGSKA (reference sequence).

The table lists this clonotype with many counts. The V and J genes are TRBV27 and TRBJ2-1; either TRBD1 or TRBD2 may supply D (5 bases each). The CDR3 extends over 15 amino acids. Deletions cut 6 bases from V and 8 bases from J, with 20 bases between. Germline values: CDR1 MNHEY, CDR2 SMNVEV (reference sequence). CDR3 sequence reads: CASSPTGTRSDEQFF. CDR3 nucleotide sequence: TGTGCCAGCAGCCCAACGGGGACGCGTAGCGATGAGCAGTTCTTC.

The table lists this clonotype with many counts. The CDR3 nucleotides read TGCAGTGCTAGTCAACGGGAGTCCGACCCCAATGAGCAGTTCTTC. Its translation: CSASQRESDPNEQFF. V is TRBV20-1 and J is TRBJ2-1; TRBD2 might be the D (6 bases). Trimming left V 3 bases short and J 6 bases short, with 18 bases between. This CDR3 is 15 amino acids long. Germline V gene data show CDR1 as DFQATT and CDR2 as SNEGSKA (reference sequence).

This clonotype was seen many times. At one of its ends the junction is not consistent with the germline gene, which may arise from a read error. The chain recombines TRBV6-5 with TRBJ2-7; the D gene is possibly TRBD1 (6 bases). Per the germline V gene, CDR1 is MNHEY and CDR2 is SVGAGI. The CDR3 contains 14 residues. CDR3 sequence (DNA): TGTGCCAGCAGTCACTCGCAGGGGTTCGACGAGCAGTACTTC. It specifies CASSHSQGFDEQYF.

This clonotype was detected many times. The rearrangement links TRBV5-1 to TRBJ1-1; D may be TRBD1 (5 bases). Germline CDR1 and CDR2: SGHRS and YFSETQ. Trimming cost V 2 bases and J 1 base, with 6 bases left between them. This CDR3 has 13 residues. The CDR3 spells CASSFGGNTEAFF. The CDR3 nucleotides read TGCGCCAGCAGCTTCGGGGGGAACACTGAAGCTTTCTTT. Full variable domain (rest looked up from reference TRBV5-1 and TRBJ1-1): KAGVTQTPRYLIKTRGQQVTLSCSPISGHRSVSWYQQTPGQGLQFLFEYFSETQRNKGNFPGRFSGRQFSNSRSEMNVSTLELGDSALYLCASSFGGNTEAFFGQGTRLTVV.

This clonotype appeared many times. CDR3 in amino acids: CASSLSGFLGYTF. The DNA of the CDR3 is TGTGCCAGCAGCTTGTCGGGTTTTCTTGGCTACACCTTC. V is TRBV5-8 and J is TRBJ1-2; the D is unclear. This CDR3 comprises 13 residues. Trimming cost V 1 base and J 7 bases, with 11 bases left between them. The V gene's germline CDR1 is SGHTS and CDR2 YDEGEE.

This clonotype was detected only a few times. The gene calls are TRBV7-6 and TRBJ2-2; TRBD2 agrees at 7 bases. Germline lookup yields CDR1 SGHVS and CDR2 FNYEAQ. V lost 5 bases and J lost 5; bases outside the gene matches: 11. This CDR3 comprises 16 residues. The CDR3 here is CASSRLAGVETGELFF. The DNA for the CDR3 is TGTGCCAGCAGCCGTCTGGCGGGAGTAGAGACCGGGGAGCTGTTTTTT. Combining the CDR3 with reference TRBV7-6 and TRBJ2-2 gives the whole variable domain GAGVSQSPRYKVTKRGQDVALRCDPISGHVSLYWYRQALGQGPEFLTYFNYEAQQDKSGLPNDRFSAERPEGSISTLTIQRTEQRDSAMYRCASSRLAGVETGELFFGEGSRLTVL.

This clonotype has a count of ten or more. The chain joins TRBV11-1 to TRBJ2-3; TRBD2 matches at 13 bases. This CDR3 comprises 17 residues. J was trimmed by 0 bases and V by 5 bases; bases with no gene match: 5. Looked up from germline, CDR1 is SGHAT and CDR2 is FQDESV (reference sequence). The CDR3 sequence: CASSLRLAGGSTDTQYF. In DNA, the CDR3 is TGTGCCAGCAGCCTAAGACTAGCGGGAGGTAGCACAGATACGCAGTATTTT.

At least ten counts were recorded for this clonotype. The chain recombines TRBV4-1 with TRBJ2-2, with D uncertain. Germline assignment: CDR1 MGHRA and CDR2 YSYEKL. Trimming took off 4 bases at V and 4 bases at J, with 7 bases between the two ends. There are 13 residues in the CDR3. The CDR3: CASSLSVTGELFF. In DNA form, the CDR3 reads TGCGCCAGCAGCCTATCAGTCACCGGGGAGCTGTTTTTT.

This clonotype was seen ten or more times. V and J are TRBV10-3 and TRBJ1-1, with D uncertain. V was clipped by 3 bases and J by 0 bases, with 8 bases between them. Per the germline V gene, CDR1 is ENHRY and CDR2 is SYGVKD. The CDR3 sequence is 14 residues long. DNA for the CDR3: TGTGCCATCAGTGACGGGGATTTGAACACTGAAGCTTTCTTT. Protein sequence: CAISDGDLNTEAFF.

The chain employs TRBV6-2 or TRBV6-3 and TRBJ2-1; D possibly matches TRBD1 or TRBD2 (5 bases each). The CDR3 is made up of 14 amino acids. Germline V gives CDR1 MNHEY, CDR2 SVGEGT. V was pared by 8 bases and J by 6 bases, with 17 bases between. Written as DNA, the CDR3 is TGTGCCAGCGGCCCGGGGCCCCGGCCCAATGAGCAGTTCTTC. It translates to CASGPGPRPNEQFF.